This TCR beta chain was captured in a study of blood T cell repertoires in COVID-19. Overall study: The United States, Italy and Spain supplied acute and convalescent COVID-19 samples. PBMCs, B-cell-depleted T cells, or T cells were the source of the cDNA or gDNA that made up the material.

In the source study's methods: Reference gene primer amplification gave estimated nucleated cell counts. Here immunoSEQ multiplex PCR was the method, and the copy in TCRdb shows in-frame clones only, minus some. For V, J and clone size, that table is used; D and trimming come from the DNA. This sample has around 84,000 clones; about 78% occur once, and the top ten carry approximately 34%. In Seattle, patients joined the study during active infection and were tracked longitudinally. This clone showed up just a few times. The ends lost 1 base at V and 6 bases at J; junction bases unmatched: 6. The CDR3 totals 17 residues. From germline, CDR1 is MGHRA and CDR2 YSYEKL.

The receptor was derived from a man aged 60 to 75 with COVID-19, enrolled during active disease. Sequenced input: peripheral blood. This chain links TRBV4-1 with TRBJ1-6, with 10 bases aligning to TRBD1. This CDR3 is CASSQGGGDRGNSPLHF. CDR3 in DNA: TGCGCCAGCAGCCAAGGGGGAGGGGACAGGGGTAATTCACCCCTCCACTTT.